These 7 T cell receptor beta chains were sequenced from one sample in a study. One entry per CDR3 protein results from TCRdb running MiXCR on the 5' RACE reads. This table holds about 5,800 distinct CDR3 sequences, about 31% found once. The source material was memory CD4+ T cells sorted from a lymph node. Specified subset: memory CD4+ T cells, CD4+CD45RO+CD25-. These receptors came from a female donor with breast cancer.

This clonotype was counted between two and nine times. A much larger clone lies one base from this, so it may be a read error. This rearrangement joins TRBV20-1 to TRBJ2-2, with a tentative D call TRBD2 (5 bases). The CDR3 has 16 amino acids. V was trimmed by 0 bases and J by 3 bases, leaving 14 bases between them. Germline CDR1 DFQATT, CDR2 SNEGSKA (reference sequence). CDR3 bases: TGCAGTGCTAGAGATATGGCCGGGAAGGACACCGGGGAGCTGTTTTTT. Translation: CSARDMAGKDTGELFF.

This clonotype is termed medium-sized. This rearrangement joins TRBV19 to TRBJ1-5; D uncertain. Germline V lookup: CDR1 LNHDA, CDR2 SQIVND (reference sequence). V was shortened by 4 bases and J by 2 bases, with 6 bases between the two germline ends. This CDR3 is 13 amino acids long. This CDR3 reads CASSNGRNQPQHF. The CDR3 DNA reads as TGTGCCAGTAGTAACGGGCGCAATCAGCCCCAGCATTTT.

There are many counts of this clonotype. This sequence joins TRBV4-1 and TRBJ2-5; tentatively, D is TRBD2 (5 bases). CDR1 is MGHRA and CDR2 is YSYEKL in the germline V gene. V shed 0 bases and J shed 1 base, with 12 bases lying between them. This CDR3 comprises 16 residues. The CDR3 region is CASSQEGFGVQETQYF. The CDR3 nucleotides are TGCGCCAGCAGCCAAGAGGGGTTCGGGGTCCAAGAGACCCAGTACTTC.

The V call is TRBV7-9, the J call TRBJ2-1, with D possibly TRBD2 on 6 matching bases. The CDR3 runs to 16 residues. Looked up from germline, CDR1 is SEHNR and CDR2 is FQNEAQ (reference sequence). With 0 bases removed from V and 9 bases from J, the gap between germline ends came to 18 bases. CDR3 protein: CASSLAPGVLGGEQFF. The CDR3 nucleotides are TGTGCCAGCAGCTTAGCCCCGGGGGTACTGGGGGGTGAGCAGTTCTTC.

Sample share makes this clonotype medium-sized. The CDR3 reads CASSVDGDYGYTF. The DNA of the CDR3 is TGTGCCAGCAGCGTAGATGGGGACTATGGCTACACCTTC. The rearrangement links TRBV9 to TRBJ1-2; D is unclear. The CDR3 consists of 13 residues. Germline V gene lookup returns CDR1 SGDLS and CDR2 YYNGEE. V was trimmed by 0 bases and J by 3 bases, leaving 6 bases between them. Drawing the rest from reference TRBV9 and TRBJ1-2, the complete variable domain is DSGVTQTPKHLITATGQRVTLRCSPRSGDLSVYWYQQSLDQGLQFLIQYYNGEERAKGNILERFSAQQFPDLHSELNLSSLELGDSALYFCASSVDGDYGYTFGSGTRLTVV.

There are a few counts of this clonotype. The chain carries TRBV11-2 and TRBJ2-1; 12 nucleotides match TRBD2. The CDR3 runs to 16 residues. V was clipped by 5 bases and J by 8 bases; unmatched bases: 10. Germline CDR1 reads SGHAT; CDR2 reads FQNNGV. The CDR3 region is CASSTLLAGGLDEQFF. For the CDR3, the DNA is TGTGCCAGCAGCACCTTACTAGCGGGGGGTCTTGATGAGCAGTTCTTC.

A remark on this clonotype: This may stem from a read error, because a much larger clone lies one nucleotide away. In DNA, the CDR3 is TGTGCCACCAAGCAAGAGAGTGAGCAGTTCTTC. It codes for CATKQESEQFF. The chain uses TRBV10-3 and TRBJ2-1; D gene unclear. Germline V CDR1 and CDR2: ENHRY, SYGVKD. The CDR3 totals 11 residues. Trimming left V 10 bases short and J 9 bases short, with 13 bases between.